The 25 T cell receptor beta chains below were found in one sample sequenced in a study of CD8+ T cells in alopecia areata. Following extraction, RNA underwent reverse transcription to cDNA, which served as the sequencing template. Using immunoSEQ multiplex PCR, the repertoire was profiled, and TCRdb retains in-frame clones only, with some absent. The data show around 100,000 clones, around three fifths seen once. The sample comprised CD4+ T cells sorted from blood. The source is a human donor in good health.

The chain recombines TRBV30 with TRBJ1-3, with 7 bases aligning to TRBD1. Trimming cost V 0 bases and J 0 bases; bases outside gene matches: 8. Germline CDR1 reads GTSNPN; CDR2 reads SVGIG (reference sequence). This CDR3 has 17 residues. CDR3: CAWSVHRGGFSGNTIYF. The CDR3 DNA sequence: TGTGCCTGGAGTGTACACAGGGGTGGTTTCTCTGGAAACACCATATATTTT.

The chain has TRBV7-6 and TRBJ1-5; no clear D. The germline V gene encodes CDR1 SGHVS and CDR2 FNYEAQ. V was cut by 2 bases and J by 9 bases, with 11 bases left in between. The CDR3 totals 13 residues. Here the CDR3 DNA reads TGTGCCAGCAGCTTAACCCGGTCCCGGCCCCAGCATTTT. It encodes CASSLTRSRPQHF. Supplemented by reference TRBV7-6 and TRBJ1-5, the full variable domain reads GAGVSQSPRYKVTKRGQDVALRCDPISGHVSLYWYRQALGQGPEFLTYFNYEAQQDKSGLPNDRFSAERPEGSISTLTIQRTEQRDSAMYRCASSLTRSRPQHFGDGTRLSIL.

The gene calls are TRBV4-2 and TRBJ1-6; 10 positions agree with TRBD1. The V and J ends lost 0 bases and 9 bases, in that order; junction bases with no gene match: 2. The CDR3 has 15 amino acids. In germline, CDR1 is LGHNA, CDR2 YNFKEQ. The CDR3 DNA follows: TGTGCCAGCAGCCAAGAGGGGACAGGGGTTTCACCCCTCCACTTT. Translation gives CASSQEGTGVSPLHF.

V usage is TRBV6-5 and J usage is TRBJ2-5; 7 bases agree with TRBD2. Germline lookup yields CDR1 MNHEY and CDR2 SVGAGI. V lost 0 bases to trimming and J lost 7 bases; unmatched junction nucleotides: 8. The CDR3 consists of 15 residues. The CDR3 nucleotides read TGTGCCAGCAGTTACTCGTGGCTCCAGCGGGGGACCCAGTACTTC. It specifies CASSYSWLQRGTQYF.

This clone was seen only a few times. The rearrangement uses TRBV30 and TRBJ2-7; D may be TRBD2 (5 bases). The CDR3 covers 11 residues. Germline CDR1 reads GTSNPN; CDR2 reads SVGIG (reference sequence). The V end lost 5 bases, the J end lost 5 bases, and 10 bases lay between the germline ends. Written as DNA, the CDR3 is TGTGCCTGGGGGGAGACCCACGAGCAGTACTTC. Protein: CAWGETHEQYF.

V is TRBV19 and J is TRBJ1-2; TRBD1 matches at 12 bases. This CDR3 contains 15 residues. Per the germline V gene, CDR1 is LNHDA and CDR2 is SQIVND (reference sequence). V gave up 6 bases and J gave up 4 bases; unmatched junction bases: 6. The CDR3: CASRGQGAISYGYTF. DNA of the CDR3: TGTGCCAGTAGGGGACAGGGGGCAATCAGCTATGGCTACACCTTC.

This sequence joins TRBV2 and TRBJ2-1, with 7 nucleotides matching TRBD2. The CDR3 sequence is 14 residues long. Trimming removed 6 bases from V and 0 bases from J; junction bases left unmatched: 2. The V gene's germline CDR1 is SNHLY and CDR2 FYNNEI. CDR3 residues: CASRGGSSYNEQFF. Written as DNA, the CDR3 is TGTGCCAGCAGGGGAGGGAGCTCCTACAATGAGCAGTTCTTC.

DNA for the CDR3: TGTGCCAGCAGAGCCACAGGGGTAGCCCTCCACTTT. This codes for CASRATGVALHF. The chain joins TRBV2 to TRBJ1-6, with 7 bases identical to TRBD1. Per the germline V gene, CDR1 is SNHLY and CDR2 is FYNNEI. V was clipped by 6 bases and J by 14 bases; unmatched bases: 7. This CDR3 is 12 amino acids long.

The sample holds a few counts of this clone. The chain combines TRBV20-1 with TRBJ2-3, with D unresolved. Trimming pared 1 base from V and 5 bases from J, leaving 4 bases between. CDR1 and CDR2 from the germline V gene are DFQATT and SNEGSKA (reference sequence). CDR3 size: 11 residues. The CDR3 DNA reads TGCAGTGCTAGAGGGGAAGATACGCAGTATTTT. This encodes CSARGEDTQYF.

The chain combines TRBV29-1 with TRBJ1-1; tentatively, D is TRBD1 (5 bases). This CDR3 is built from 13 residues. Germline CDR1 is SQVTM and CDR2 is ANQGSEA. Trimming shortened V by 7 bases and J by 0 bases, and 12 bases separated the two germline ends. CDR3 coding DNA: TGCAGCGCCAAGGGACGGGTGAACACTGAAGCTTTCTTT. Its protein product is CSAKGRVNTEAFF.

In this sample, this clone turned up a few times. The CDR3 DNA sequence: TGCGCCAGCAGCTTGACTACCGGGACTGCGAAAGAGACCCAGTACTTC. Amino acids: CASSLTTGTAKETQYF. This rearrangement joins TRBV5-1 to TRBJ2-5, with a tentative D call TRBD2 (6 bases). V lost 1 base and J lost 3, with 16 bases in between. The germline CDR1 and CDR2 sequences are SGHRS and YFSETQ. CDR3 length: 16 residues.

The chain joins TRBV4-2 to TRBJ2-3; 8 bases line up with TRBD2. V lost 0 bases to trimming and J lost 1 base; unmatched junction nucleotides: 9. This CDR3 contains 18 residues. Germline CDR1 reads LGHNA; CDR2 reads YNFKEQ. Here the CDR3 DNA reads TGTGCCAGCAGCCAAGATAGGGGTAGCGGGGAGGGCACAGATACGCAGTATTTT. Translating gives CASSQDRGSGEGTDTQYF.

The chain combines TRBV5-1 with TRBJ2-5; D is uncertain. The CDR3 runs 9 residues. Trimming left V 5 bases short and J 9 bases short, with 5 bases between. Looked up from germline, CDR1 is SGHRS and CDR2 is YFSETQ. As DNA, the CDR3 is TGCGCCAGCAGTTCGGCCCAGTACTTC. It encodes CASSSAQYF.

V gene TRBV29-1 combines with J gene TRBJ2-5, with no clear D. The CDR3 loop spans 13 amino acids. V was shortened by 4 bases and J by 4 bases, with 13 bases between the two germline ends. Germline values: CDR1 SQVTM, CDR2 ANQGSEA. The CDR3 DNA is TGCAGCGTTGCGGATAACGGACGAGAGACCCAGTACTTC. Encoded protein: CSVADNGRETQYF.

The rearrangement links TRBV7-2 to TRBJ2-6; D not resolved. Germline loops: CDR1 SGHTA, CDR2 FQGNSA. Trimming left V 8 bases short and J 0 bases short, with 17 bases between. The CDR3 length is 17 residues. In DNA form, the CDR3 reads TGTGCCAGCCCCCGCTTGAGGACCAACTCTGGGGCCAACGTCCTGACTTTC. Translation: CASPRLRTNSGANVLTF. Full variable domain (outside the CDR3, taken from reference TRBV7-2 and TRBJ2-6): GAGVSQSPSNKVTEKGKDVELRCDPISGHTALYWYRQSLGQGLEFLIYFQGNSAPDKSGLPSDRFSAERTGGSVSTLTIQRTQQEDSAVYLCASPRLRTNSGANVLTFGAGSRLTVL.

This chain joins TRBV5-4 and TRBJ2-5, with D possibly TRBD2 on 6 matching bases. This CDR3 has 18 residues. Per the germline V gene, CDR1 is SGHNT and CDR2 is YYREEE (reference sequence). V lost 3 bases, J lost 3 bases, and 24 bases lay in between. The DNA of the CDR3 is TGTGCCAGCAGCTCGGGGAGCAGCTACGGGGGAGCCGAAGAGACCCAGTACTTC. Amino acids: CASSSGSSYGGAEETQYF.

The rearrangement joins TRBV6-6 to TRBJ2-1, with 9 bases identical to TRBD1. V lost 6 bases, J lost 6 bases, and 6 bases stayed unmatched. Germline lookup yields CDR1 MNHNY and CDR2 SVGAGI (reference sequence). CDR3 length: 14 amino acids. Written as DNA, the CDR3 is TGTGCCAGCAGCCGGGACAGGGAGGCCAATGAGCAGTTCTTC. Protein: CASSRDREANEQFF.

This clone was picked up a small number of times. V is TRBV6-5 and J is TRBJ1-2, with 7 bases identical to TRBD1. Germline V gene lookup returns CDR1 MNHEY and CDR2 SVGAGI. Trimming took 2 bases from V and 0 from J; bases not matched to a gene: 6. The CDR3 consists of 16 residues. DNA for the CDR3: TGTGCCAGCAGTTACCTAGGGACAGAAGCTAACTATGGCTACACCTTC. Translation gives CASSYLGTEANYGYTF.

This rearrangement joins TRBV5-4 to TRBJ1-5; the match to TRBD1 covers 8 bases. The CDR3 sequence is 16 residues long. With V trimmed by 0 bases and J by 2 bases, 4 bases remained unmatched. Germline-derived CDR1 and CDR2 are SGHNT and YYREEE (reference sequence). CDR3 sequence: CASSLVPDRGNQPQHF. DNA of the CDR3: TGTGCCAGCAGCTTGGTACCGGACAGGGGCAATCAGCCCCAGCATTTT. The whole variable domain, filled in from reference TRBV5-4 and TRBJ1-5, reads ETGVTQSPTHLIKTRGQQVTLRCSSQSGHNTVSWYQQALGQGPQFIFQYYREEENGRGNFPPRFSGLQFPNYSSELNVNALELDDSALYLCASSLVPDRGNQPQHFGDGTRLSIL.

Only a few counts were recorded for this clone. The chain joins TRBV29-1 to TRBJ1-4; the D gene is possibly TRBD1 (5 bases). Germline CDR1 reads SQVTM; CDR2 reads ANQGSEA. CDR3 length: 14 amino acids. Trimming took off 5 bases at V and 5 bases at J, with 15 bases between the two ends. CDR3 residues: CSVCVGPLNEKLFF. CDR3 DNA sequence: TGCAGCGTTTGCGTGGGACCGCTAAATGAAAAACTGTTTTTT.

The chain has TRBV30 and TRBJ1-1; no clear D. The germline CDR1 and CDR2 sequences are GTSNPN and SVGIG (reference sequence). The CDR3 runs to 13 residues. The ends were cut back, 5 bases at V and 6 bases at J, with 16 bases in the middle. CDR3 residues: CAWGGAGVSEAFF. CDR3 DNA: TGTGCCTGGGGTGGTGCCGGGGTTTCTGAAGCTTTCTTT.

This clone was counted ten times or more. The rearrangement joins TRBV5-4 to TRBJ1-6; 8 bases are shared with TRBD1. The V and J ends lost 2 bases and 6 bases, in that order; junction bases with no gene match: 10. CDR3 size: 17 residues. Germline CDR1 SGHNT, CDR2 YYREEE (reference sequence). The CDR3 DNA sequence: TGTGCCAGCAGCTTATCCAATCCGGGACAGGTTAATTCACCCCTCCACTTT. This codes for CASSLSNPGQVNSPLHF.

V gene TRBV10-3 combines with J gene TRBJ1-2, with 10 bases identical to TRBD1. V lost 2 bases, J lost 6 bases, and 6 bases stayed unmatched. Germline V gene sequence: CDR1 ENHRY, CDR2 SYGVKD. This CDR3 is built from 15 residues. The CDR3 DNA reads TGTGCCATCAGTGAGCGGACAGGGGGGAATGATGGCTACACCTTC. It encodes CAISERTGGNDGYTF.

This chain joins TRBV11-2 and TRBJ2-5, with 7 bases lining up with TRBD2. This CDR3 spans 16 amino acids. Germline lookup yields CDR1 SGHAT and CDR2 FQNNGV. V dropped 3 bases and J dropped 4; count of bases not matched to a gene: 11. CDR3 sequence reads: CASSLGGNPTRETQYF. DNA of the CDR3: TGTGCCAGCAGCTTGGGAGGGAACCCCACAAGAGAGACCCAGTACTTC. The complete variable domain, with remaining parts taken from reference TRBV11-2 and TRBJ2-5, reads EAGVAQSPRYKIIEKRQSVAFWCNPISGHATLYWYQQILGQGPKLLIQFQNNGVVDDSQLPKDRFSAERLKGVDSTLKIQPAKLEDSAVYLCASSLGGNPTRETQYFGPGTRLLVL.

The V call is TRBV4-3, the J call TRBJ2-6; D assignment may be TRBD1 or TRBD2 (5 bases each). CDR3 length: 17 residues. Trimming took off 0 bases at V and 1 base at J, with 10 bases between the two ends. Per the germline V gene, CDR1 is LGHNA and CDR2 is YSLEER. CDR3 sequence (DNA): TGCGCCAGCAGCCAAGAGGGACCGACGTCTGGGGCCAACGTCCTGACTTTC. The encoded protein is CASSQEGPTSGANVLTF.